Following are 3 T cell receptor beta chains from one sample sequenced in a study of T and B cells in COVID-19 patients. Blood genomic DNA input for TRB amplification was about 240-550 ng. BIOMED2 TRB-A/B primer pools were used in multiplex TRB PCR. MiXCR, run by TCRdb on the multiplex PCR reads, gives a single entry per CDR3 protein. The profile shows approximately 11,000 distinct CDR3 sequences, more than 30% of them singletons. Sample: blood. Every receptor here comes from a human donor with active COVID-19.

The DNA of the CDR3 is TGCAGTGCTAGAGCCGGGACAGGGAACACTGAAGCTTTCTTT. Translated: CSARAGTGNTEAFF. V is TRBV20-1 and J is TRBJ1-1; 8 bases fit TRBD1. J gave up 1 base and V 1 base, and 2 bases lay outside the gene matches. The CDR3 is 14 residues long. The germline CDR1 and CDR2 sequences are DFQATT and SNEGSKA (reference sequence).

The chain has TRBV30 and TRBJ1-2; D is possibly TRBD1 (5 bases). V dropped 4 bases and J dropped 3 bases, with 15 bases sitting between them. The CDR3 has 14 residues. Germline loops: CDR1 GTSNPN, CDR2 SVGIG (reference sequence). The CDR3 DNA sequence: TGTGCCTGGACCTTCTCCGGGACCGACTATGGCTACACCTTC. Its protein is CAWTFSGTDYGYTF.

V and J are TRBV20-1 and TRBJ2-7; 13 bases are a match to TRBD2. V gave up 5 bases and J gave up 2 bases; unmatched junction bases: 3. Germline assignment: CDR1 DFQATT and CDR2 SNEGSKA (reference sequence). The CDR3 spans 14 residues. CDR3 residues: CSAWTSGGAYEQYF. The CDR3 region has the DNA TGCAGTGCTTGGACTAGCGGGGGAGCCTACGAGCAGTACTTC.